This T cell receptor (beta chain) came from a study of blood T cell repertoires in COVID-19. Study-level background: COVID-19 samples from acute and convalescent phases originated in the United States, Italy and Spain. T cells, B-cell-depleted T cells, or PBMCs supplied cDNA or gDNA.

The assay was immunoSEQ multiplex PCR, and TCRdb's table has in-frame clones only and misses some. The sample holds some 220,000 clones, 70% to 90% seen once. This sequence was found in a human donor in a cohort sampled during active COVID-19. The sequenced sample consisted of peripheral blood.

CDR3 DNA: TGTGCCAGTAGTCTGGACAGGGACAATCAGCCCCAGCATTTT. Its protein is CASSLDRDNQPQHF. V is TRBV19 and J is TRBJ1-5, with 8 bases matching TRBD1. The V gene end was trimmed by 5 bases and the J gene end by 3 bases; junction bases not matched to a gene: 3. The CDR3 is made up of 14 amino acids. Germline V gene lookup returns CDR1 LNHDA and CDR2 SQIVND (reference sequence). Supplemented by reference TRBV19 and TRBJ1-5, the full variable domain reads DGGITQSPKYLFRKEGQNVTLSCEQNLNHDAMYWYRQDPGQGLRLIYYSQIVNDFQKGDIAEGYSVSREKKESFPLTVTSAQKNPTAFYLCASSLDRDNQPQHFGDGTRLSIL.